These T cell receptor beta chains were read from a single sample in a study of T cell responses to AZD1222 COVID-19 vaccine. The protocol was immunoSEQ multiplex PCR, while the TCRdb copy is restricted to in-frame clones and leaves out a portion. The repertoire holds some 130,000 clones, 93% seen once, with under 6.5% in the top ten. Sequencing was performed on peripheral blood, taken on day 0 of AZD1222 vaccination. All receptors derive from an adult in good health. Both conserved end residues are part of each CDR3. A D gene is named only where the DNA matches it firmly. Clone size is not always given. Where it is, it says once, few, many or a class for expanded clones.

>13|TRBJ1-5|.|.|TRBV6-5
TGTGCCAGCAGTACAGTTCTTAATCAGCCCCAGCATTTT
CASSTVLNQPQHF
>14|TRBJ2-2|.|.|TRBV7-2
TGTGCCAGCAGCTTGAGGGGCGTCACCGGGGAGCTGTTTTTT
CASSLRGVTGELFF
>15|TRBJ2-7|.|.|TRBV5-1
TGCGCCAGCAGCCCTTTAGGGGGAGCGGTCTACGAGCAGTACTTC
CASSPLGGAVYEQYF
>14|TRBJ1-2|.|.|TRBV7-9
TGTGCCAGCAGCTTCGCAGGCGTTAACTATGGCTACACCTTC
CASSFAGVNYGYTF
>14|TRBJ1-1|.|TRBD1|TRBV29-1
TGCAGCGCCAAAGCACAGGGGAGGGACACTGAAGCTTTCTTT
CSAKAQGRDTEAFF
>13|TRBJ1-5|.|.|TRBV29-1
TGCAGCGTTACCCCCCGGCAAGGCGAGCCCCAGCATTTT
CSVTPRQGEPQHF
>15|TRBJ2-5|.|TRBD1|TRBV2
TGTGCCAGCAGTCATGGGACAGGGGGCAAAGAGACCCAGTACTTC
CASSHGTGGKETQYF
>15|TRBJ1-6|.|.|TRBV18
TGTGCCAGCTCACCCCAACAGGGAGGCAATTCACCCCTCCACTTT
CASSPQQGGNSPLHF
>16|TRBJ1-1|few|TRBD1|TRBV19
TGTGCCAGTAGTGGGTCGGACAGGGCGCGGAACACTGAAGCTTTCTTT
CASSGSDRARNTEAFF
>14|TRBJ1-1|.|.|TRBV2
TGTGCCAGCAGTGAAGCCCGCAGGAACACTGAAGCTTTCTTT
CASSEARRNTEAFF
>16|TRBJ1-3|once|.|TRBV9
TGTGCCAGCAGCGTAACAACAGGAGACTCTGGAAACACCATATATTTT
CASSVTTGDSGNTIYF
>15|TRBJ2-1|once|TRBD2|TRBV14
TGTGCCAGCGCTGGGGGACTAGCGCCCTACAATGAGCAGTTCTTC
CASAGGLAPYNEQFF
>15|TRBJ2-1|.|.|TRBV10-2
TGCGCCAGCAGCCTTGGGGCGAGCTCCTACAATGAGCAGTTCTTC
CASSLGASSYNEQFF
>16|TRBJ1-4|.|TRBD1|TRBV4-1
TGCGCCAGCAGCCAAGTGTCGTTCAGGGGGCTCGATTTACTGTTTTTT
CASSQVSFRGLDLLFF
>15|TRBJ1-3|.|.|TRBV5-1
TGCGCCAGCAGCTCCCAGACAGACCGCGGAAACACCATATATTTT
CASSSQTDRGNTIYF
>16|TRBJ2-1|.|TRBD2|TRBV3-1/TRBV3-2
TGTGCCAGCAGCCAAGATTTAGCGGGAGGACGGAATGAGCAGTTCTTC
CASSQDLAGGRNEQFF
>14|TRBJ2-5|few|.|TRBV10-1
TGCGCCAGCAGTGGGCCTCTGGTCGGTGAGACCCAGTACTTC
CASSGPLVGETQYF
>15|TRBJ2-7|once|TRBD2|TRBV9
TGTGCCAGCAGCGTAACCGGGACTAGCGGCTACGAGCAGTACTTC
CASSVTGTSGYEQYF
>16|TRBJ2-7|.|TRBD2|TRBV14
TGTGCCAGCAGCCAAGAAGCGGGAACCCTCTCCTACGAGCAGTACTTC
CASSQEAGTLSYEQYF
>16|TRBJ2-3|.|TRBD1|TRBV28
TGTGCCAGCAGCCCCGGGACAGGGGATGTTTCGGATACGCAGTATTTT
CASSPGTGDVSDTQYF
>14|TRBJ1-5|.|TRBD1|TRBV20-1
TGCAGTGCTAGTCAGGGGGCGCCCGGGCAGCCCCAGCATTTT
CSASQGAPGQPQHF
>15|TRBJ2-3|.|TRBD1|TRBV9
TGTGCCAGCAGCCCCCAACCAGACAGGGGGAATACGCAGTATTTT
CASSPQPDRGNTQYF
>16|TRBJ2-5|.|TRBD2|TRBV20-1
TGCAGTGCTAGTGCCCGGCTAGCGGGAGAAGTAGAGACCCAGTACTTC
CSASARLAGEVETQYF
>18|TRBJ2-2|.|TRBD2|TRBV7-6
TGTGCCAGCAGCTTAGGGGCTAGCGGGAGCTTCGGAACCGGGGAGCTGTTTTTT
CASSLGASGSFGTGELFF
>13|TRBJ2-3|.|TRBD2|TRBV27
TGTGCCAGCAGTTCTACCGGACTAGTGGCGAAGTATTTT
CASSSTGLVAKYF
>15|TRBJ2-1|once|TRBD2|TRBV2
TGTGCCAGCAGCCAGACTAGCGGGATTTACAATGAGCAGTTCTTC
CASSQTSGIYNEQFF
>13|TRBJ1-1|.|.|TRBV7-9
TGTGCCAGCAGCCAGGTGGGGCGGGGTGAAGCTTTCTTT
CASSQVGRGEAFF
>13|TRBJ2-1|.|.|TRBV30
TGTGCCTGGAGTGTAGACCCGGGGGATGAGCAGTTCTTC
CAWSVDPGDEQFF
>15|TRBJ1-6|.|.|TRBV11-2
TGTGCCAGCAGCTTCCGTGGCAGTTCCAATTCACCCCTCCACTTT
CASSFRGSSNSPLHF
>17|TRBJ2-1|.|TRBD2|TRBV7-4
TGTGCCAGCAGCTTAGGGACTAGCGGATTCTCCTACAATGAGCAGTTCTTC
CASSLGTSGFSYNEQFF
>15|TRBJ2-1|.|.|TRBV27
TGTGCCAGCAGTTTTGGAGGGAGAAACTACAATGAGCAGTTCTTC
CASSFGGRNYNEQFF
>14|TRBJ2-7|.|TRBD1|TRBV9
TGTGCCAGCAGCGGACACAGGGGAAGGGGCGAGCAGTACTTC
CASSGHRGRGEQYF
>15|TRBJ2-7|.|.|TRBV28
TGTGCCAGCACGAAGGTGGTGGAGACAAACTACGAGCAGTACTTC
CASTKVVETNYEQYF
>13|TRBJ2-7|.|.|TRBV5-1
TGCGCCAGCAGCTTGTCGGTTAATAACGAGCAGTACTTC
CASSLSVNNEQYF
>15|TRBJ2-1|.|TRBD2|TRBV7-2
TGTGCCAGCAGCCCGGGACTAGCGGCCTACAATGAGCAGTTCTTC
CASSPGLAAYNEQFF
>16|TRBJ2-3|.|.|TRBV6-5
TGTGCCAGCAGTTACTCGATTCTAGCAGGATCAGATACGCAGTATTTT
CASSYSILAGSDTQYF
>14|TRBJ2-7|.|TRBD2|TRBV4-1
TGCGCCAGCAGCCCGCGGACTAGCGACTACGAGCAGTACTTC
CASSPRTSDYEQYF
>14|TRBJ2-7|.|.|TRBV6-5
TGTGCCAGCAGTTACTCTCTACGTGCCTACGAGCAGTACTTC
CASSYSLRAYEQYF
>13|TRBJ1-1|.|.|TRBV19
TGTGCCAGTAGTGTGGACCGGTACACTGAAGCTTTCTTT
CASSVDRYTEAFF
>15|TRBJ2-7|.|.|TRBV11-2
TGTGCCAGCAGCTTGGGACACCGGGACTCCTACGAGCAGTACTTC
CASSLGHRDSYEQYF
>17|TRBJ2-7|.|TRBD2|TRBV7-9
TGTGCCAGCAGCCTAGGACTAGCGGAACGGAGCTCCTACGAGCAGTACTTC
CASSLGLAERSSYEQYF
>16|TRBJ2-7|.|.|TRBV7-9
TGTGCCCGACCCATGACCTCCGTCCGAGGAACCTACGAGCAGTACTTC
CARPMTSVRGTYEQYF
>15|TRBJ1-2|.|.|TRBV6-1
TGTGCCAGCAGTGAAGCGGATGGCGAGTCCTATGGCTACACCTTC
CASSEADGESYGYTF
>13|TRBJ2-7|.|.|TRBV27
TGTGCCAGCAGCCGACCGGACACCGACGAGCAGTACTTC
CASSRPDTDEQYF
>14|TRBJ1-1|.|.|TRBV6-1
TGTGCCAGCAGTGATCACAGGAGGGGCACTGAAGCTTTCTTT
CASSDHRRGTEAFF
>14|TRBJ1-6|few|.|TRBV2
TGTGCCAGCAGCGTGGACAACGATAATTCACCCCTCCACTTT
CASSVDNDNSPLHF
>13|TRBJ1-4|.|.|TRBV21-1
TGTGCCAGCAGCTTTGGGCCCGTCCCAAAACTGTTTTTT
CASSFGPVPKLFF